Shown below are 7 T cell receptor beta chains from a single sample sequenced in a study of cytomegalovirus exposure and HLA in healthy donors. PCR amplification relied on 60 Vbeta primers (plus 13 Jbeta primers). Profiled with immunoSEQ multiplex PCR; TCRdb holds only in-frame clones, not every one. The repertoire includes about 93,000 clones, about 66% of them detected once, and approximately 5.8% sits in the top ten. Input material: PBMCs. These receptors were taken from a boy aged 5-17 years in good health and CMV-seropositive.

This clone was observed a few times. V usage is TRBV30 and J usage is TRBJ2-1; 7 bases are a match to TRBD2. Trimming removed 2 bases from V and 8 bases from J; junction bases left unmatched: 15. Germline CDR1 and CDR2: GTSNPN and SVGIG (reference sequence). This CDR3 has 16 residues. The CDR3 bases are TGTGCCTGGAGTACCCGACTAGCCCCTAATCGCGATGAGCAGTTCTTC. As protein: CAWSTRLAPNRDEQFF.

The chain is built from TRBV2 and TRBJ1-6, with 7 bases aligning to TRBD1. Germline CDR1 reads SNHLY; CDR2 reads FYNNEI. Trimming cost V 5 bases and J 8 bases; bases outside gene matches: 9. The CDR3 is made up of 15 amino acids. The chain's CDR3 is CASSPMTGLHSPLHF. CDR3 DNA: TGTGCCAGCAGTCCGATGACAGGGTTACATTCACCCCTCCACTTT. The full variable domain, in which reference TRBV2 and TRBJ1-6 provide the parts outside the CDR3, is EPEVTQTPSHQVTQMGQEVILRCVPISNHLYFYWYRQILGQKVEFLVSFYNNEISEKSEIFDDQFSVERPDGSNFTLKIRSTKLEDSAMYFCASSPMTGLHSPLHFGNGTRLTVT.

A word on this clone: Germline is not matched at one junction end, which may reflect a read error. V usage is TRBV9 and J usage is TRBJ1-6; TRBD1 might be the D (6 bases). The length of the CDR3 is 14 residues. Germline CDR1 and CDR2: SGDLS and YYNGEE. The CDR3 region is CASSVGQAHSPLNF. CDR3 coding DNA: TGTGCCAGCAGCGTAGGACAGGCTCATTCACCCCTCAACTTT.

This clone was counted between two and nine times. At one of its ends the junction is not consistent with the germline gene, which may arise from a read error. The chain links TRBV7-7 to TRBJ2-5, with D hard to call. The CDR3 has 14 amino acids. In germline, CDR1 is SSHAT, CDR2 FNYEAQ (reference sequence). CDR3 sequence (DNA): TGTGCTAGCAGCCCCACGGTGTACCAAGAGACCCAGTACTTC. Encoded protein: CASSPTVYQETQYF.

The V call is TRBV5-1, the J call TRBJ1-6; D is unclear. Germline V lookup: CDR1 SGHRS, CDR2 YFSETQ. V was clipped by 0 bases and J by 7 bases, with 14 bases between them. The CDR3 has 16 amino acids. DNA of the CDR3: TGCGCCAGCAGCTTGGGGTCGGGCGGGAACAATTCACCCCTCCACTTT. The encoded protein is CASSLGSGGNNSPLHF.

This chain uses TRBV5-4 with TRBJ2-1; 11 positions match TRBD1. The CDR3 spans 16 residues. V lost 3 bases to trimming and J lost 8 bases; unmatched junction nucleotides: 10. Germline V CDR1 and CDR2: SGHNT, YYREEE (reference sequence). This chain's CDR3 is CASSSRIGTGGDEQFF. CDR3 DNA: TGTGCCAGCAGCTCGAGGATCGGGACAGGGGGAGATGAGCAGTTCTTC.

CDR3 sequence reads: CASSQVPGQGKLFF. The CDR3 DNA follows: TGCGCCAGCAGCCAGGTCCCGGGACAGGGAAAACTGTTTTTT. V usage is TRBV4-1 and J usage is TRBJ1-4, with TRBD1 identical over 9 bases. Germline trimming cut 3 bases from V and 10 bases from J; bases unmatched to any gene: 6. CDR1 and CDR2 (germline): MGHRA, YSYEKL. The CDR3 sequence is 14 residues long.